This TCR beta chain originates from a study of CD8 T cells in Susac syndrome. Study-level background: The Susac syndrome patients that were sequenced included over 5 with active disease and roughly 8 in remission.

The authors reverse transcribed roughly 0.5 to 1 ug RNA with random hexamers. It was immunoSEQ multiplex PCR that amplified TCR beta CDR3 across 54 Vbeta and 13 Jbeta. MiXCR, run by TCRdb on the immunoSEQ multiplex PCR reads, gives a single entry per CDR3 protein. Among fewer than 90,000 distinct CDR3 sequences listed, 94% were seen once. The CDR3 covers 16 residues. The germline CDR1 and CDR2 sequences are SGHAT and FQNNGV. The ends were cut back, 0 bases at V and 2 bases at J, with 12 bases in the middle. Sequencing targeted TCR beta in T cells from blood (CD8+ and CD4+). This TCR was sampled from a human donor with Susac syndrome. Sequencing was performed on CD8+ T cells from PBMCs. The gene calls are TRBV11-2 and TRBJ2-3; no definite D call. CDR3 nucleotides: TGTGCCAGCAGCTTAGATGAGGAAACTTCCACAGATACGCAGTATTTT. It is translated as CASSLDEETSTDTQYF.